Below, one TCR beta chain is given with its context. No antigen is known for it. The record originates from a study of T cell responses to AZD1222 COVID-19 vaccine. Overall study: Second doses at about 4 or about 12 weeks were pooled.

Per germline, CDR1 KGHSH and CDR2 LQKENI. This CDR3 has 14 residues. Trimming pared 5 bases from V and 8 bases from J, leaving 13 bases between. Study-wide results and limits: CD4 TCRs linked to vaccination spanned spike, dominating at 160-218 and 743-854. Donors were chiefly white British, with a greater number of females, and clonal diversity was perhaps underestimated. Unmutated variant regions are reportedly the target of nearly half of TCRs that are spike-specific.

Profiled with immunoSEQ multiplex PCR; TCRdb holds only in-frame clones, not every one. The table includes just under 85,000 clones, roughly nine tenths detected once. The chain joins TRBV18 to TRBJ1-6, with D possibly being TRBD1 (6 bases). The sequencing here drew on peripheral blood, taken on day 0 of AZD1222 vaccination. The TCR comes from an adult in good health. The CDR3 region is CASSVAGDDSPLHF. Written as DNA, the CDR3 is TGTGCCAGCTCAGTCGCAGGGGATGATTCACCCCTCCACTTT.